This T cell receptor beta chain was obtained from a study of T cell responses to AZD1222 COVID-19 vaccine. Whole-study findings and limits: Only a handful of AZD1222 recipients tested seropositive at baseline. Researchers took repertoire samples only after the peak T cell response had come.

Comment on this clone: Its antigen is unknown.

The study pooled second doses at about 4 or about 12 weeks. Produced via immunoSEQ multiplex PCR; TCRdb's table is partial and in-frame only. Of around 15,000 clones listed, approximately 80% are singletons. Trimming left V 0 bases short and J 7 bases short, with 16 bases between. Germline values: CDR1 SGHNT, CDR2 YYREEE (reference sequence). The CDR3 runs to 16 residues. This material consisted of peripheral blood, taken 28 days after the second AZD1222 dose. The rearrangement joins TRBV5-4 to TRBJ2-2, with D unclear. This receptor was obtained from an adult who received the AZD1222 COVID-19 vaccine. The CDR3 is CASSLGNPATGGELFF. For the CDR3, the DNA is TGTGCCAGCAGCTTGGGGAATCCAGCAACGGGCGGGGAGCTGTTTTTT.